The 27 T cell receptor beta chains below come from one sample, sequenced in a study of T cell responses to AZD1222 COVID-19 vaccine. Libraries were prepared by immunoSEQ multiplex PCR; TCRdb keeps only in-frame clonotypes and omits some of them. The table has around 170,000 clones, 80% to 90% seen once; the top ten hold 11%. The material sequenced was peripheral blood, taken 28 days after the second AZD1222 dose. Receptors were obtained from an adult who received the AZD1222 COVID-19 vaccine.

The CDR3 DNA follows: TGTGCCAGCAGCTTAGGCCCCGAGACTAGCGTGGAGACCCAGTACTTC. Encoded protein: CASSLGPETSVETQYF. The chain employs TRBV7-8 and TRBJ2-5; 8 bases line up with TRBD2. Germline V gene sequence: CDR1 SGHVS, CDR2 FQNEAQ. V shed 1 base, J shed 5 bases, and the junction held 9 bases outside the gene matches. The CDR3 extends over 16 amino acids.

The chain couples TRBV7-9 to TRBJ2-5, with D perhaps TRBD2 (7 bases). V dropped 7 bases and J dropped 5 bases, with 17 bases sitting between them. The CDR3 totals 14 residues. Germline values: CDR1 SEHNR, CDR2 FQNEAQ (reference sequence). In DNA, the CDR3 is TGTGCCAGCAACAAACAACAGGGAGGGGAGACCCAGTACTTC. It encodes CASNKQQGGETQYF.

This chain uses TRBV12-3 or TRBV12-4 with TRBJ2-5; no firm D call. The CDR3 has 13 amino acids. V shed 3 bases and J shed 2 bases, with 7 bases lying between them. The DNA for the CDR3 is TGTGCCAGCAGTTTGTTATTACAAGAGACCCAGTACTTC. As protein: CASSLLLQETQYF.

The chain has TRBV3-1 (or the pseudogene TRBV3-2) and TRBJ2-3; D may match TRBD1 or TRBD2 (5 bases each). The CDR3 consists of 15 residues. The V end lost 6 bases, the J end lost 4 bases, and 17 bases lay between the germline ends. In germline, CDR1 is LGHDT, CDR2 YNNKEL (reference sequence). CDR3 sequence reads: CASSQMATGPDTQYF. Written as DNA, the CDR3 is TGTGCCAGCAGTCAAATGGCCACGGGGCCAGATACGCAGTATTTT.

The genes are TRBV5-4 and TRBJ2-1; D uncertain. The ends were cut back, 3 bases at V and 5 bases at J, with 12 bases in the middle. Germline assignment: CDR1 SGHNT and CDR2 YYREEE (reference sequence). The length of the CDR3 is 14 residues. In DNA, the CDR3 is TGTGCCAGCAGCTCCAAACGAAGGGACAATGAGCAGTTCTTC. The encoded protein is CASSSKRRDNEQFF.

V gene TRBV7-2 combines with J gene TRBJ2-7; TRBD2 matches 8 bases. The germline gives CDR1 SGHTA, CDR2 FQGNSA. The CDR3 has 16 residues. V was clipped by 6 bases and J by 0 bases; unmatched bases: 10. CDR3 sequence reads: CASSQSGGLSSYEQYF. CDR3 bases: TGTGCCAGCAGTCAAAGCGGGGGCCTCAGCTCCTACGAGCAGTACTTC.

V is TRBV4-2 and J is TRBJ1-2; D possibly corresponds to TRBD1 (6 bases). This CDR3 has 16 residues. The ends were cut back, 6 bases at V and 5 bases at J, with 22 bases in the middle. Germline CDR1 LGHNA, CDR2 YNFKEQ. CDR3 sequence (DNA): TGTGCCAGCAGACAGGGCGGTGTGGGGGGCGGATATGGCTACACCTTC. It encodes CASRQGGVGGGYGYTF.

This rearrangement joins TRBV7-2 to TRBJ2-5; the D gene is possibly TRBD1 (5 bases). This CDR3 region has 14 residues. The germline V gene encodes CDR1 SGHTA and CDR2 FQGNSA. The germline V and J ends were trimmed by 8 bases and 1 base, with 14 bases remaining between them. CDR3 sequence: CASQLDRAQETQYF. For the CDR3, the DNA is TGTGCCAGCCAACTCGACAGAGCCCAAGAGACCCAGTACTTC.

The V gene is TRBV7-8, the J gene TRBJ2-3; D gene ambiguous. This CDR3 has 13 amino acids. The germline V and J ends were trimmed by 1 base and 0 bases, with 2 bases remaining between them. Germline-derived CDR1 and CDR2 are SGHVS and FQNEAQ. CDR3 nucleotide sequence: TGTGCCAGCAGCTTAGGGAGCACAGATACGCAGTATTTT. Its translation: CASSLGSTDTQYF.

The chain combines TRBV7-3 with TRBJ2-2, with 7 bases lining up with TRBD1. The CDR3 covers 16 residues. Germline V gives CDR1 SGHTA, CDR2 FQGTGA. Trimming took 4 bases from V and 1 from J; bases not matched to a gene: 6. CDR3 in amino acids: CASSYYRGMNTGELFF. The DNA of the CDR3 is TGTGCCAGCAGCTATTACAGGGGAATGAACACCGGGGAGCTGTTTTTT.

The V and J genes are TRBV3-1 (or the pseudogene TRBV3-2) and TRBJ2-7; D unresolved. The CDR3 extends over 12 amino acids. Per germline, CDR1 LGHDT and CDR2 YNNKEL (reference sequence). V was clipped by 1 base and J by 2 bases, with 3 bases between them. The CDR3 here is CASSQVTYEQYF. The CDR3 nucleotides read TGTGCCAGCAGCCAAGTCACCTACGAGCAGTACTTC.

The CDR3 here is CASSLQGAQGSPLHF. In nucleotides, the CDR3 is TGTGCCAGTTCCTTACAGGGAGCGCAAGGGTCACCCCTCCACTTT. The chain combines TRBV19 with TRBJ1-6; tentative D call: TRBD1 (6 bases). The CDR3 loop spans 15 amino acids. Trimming left V 8 bases short and J 10 bases short, with 21 bases between. Germline values: CDR1 LNHDA, CDR2 SQIVND (reference sequence).

This chain links TRBV28 with TRBJ2-1; 7 bases are shared with TRBD1. This CDR3 has 15 amino acids. Germline loops: CDR1 MDHEN, CDR2 SYDVKM. V was pared by 6 bases and J by 4 bases, with 9 bases of the junction left unmatched. The CDR3 protein is CASRPTGHIYNEQFF. The DNA for the CDR3 is TGTGCCAGCAGACCGACAGGGCACATATACAATGAGCAGTTCTTC.

The V and J genes are TRBV2 and TRBJ2-7; 11 bases align to TRBD1. The CDR3 covers 12 residues. V gave up 11 bases and J gave up 6 bases; unmatched junction bases: 6. Germline CDR1 SNHLY, CDR2 FYNNEI. DNA for the CDR3: TGTGCCCCCAAGGACAGGGGGCGCGAGCAGTACTTC. It translates to CAPKDRGREQYF.

The chain uses TRBV7-3 and TRBJ2-5, with 8 positions matching TRBD2. The germline V gene has CDR1 SGHTA and CDR2 FQGTGA. The length of the CDR3 is 15 residues. The V segment lost 4 bases and the J segment 6 bases; nucleotides outside the gene matches: 10. The CDR3 bases are TGTGCCAGCAGCTCGCAGCGGGGGACGGGGCAGACCCAGTACTTC. Protein: CASSSQRGTGQTQYF. Based on the CDR3 plus reference TRBV7-3 and TRBJ2-5, the full variable domain is GAGVSQTPSNKVTEKGKYVELRCDPISGHTALYWYRQSLGQGPEFLIYFQGTGAADDSGLPNDRFFAVRPEGSVSTLKIQRTERGDSAVYLCASSSQRGTGQTQYFGPGTRLLVL.

The J gene is TRBJ2-3, the V gene TRBV19; TRBD2 matches at 9 bases. Germline-derived CDR1 and CDR2 are LNHDA and SQIVND (reference sequence). The CDR3 is 19 amino acids. After removal of 6 bases from V and 2 bases from J, the junction contained 18 bases not matched to a gene. As DNA, the CDR3 is TGTGCCAGTAGCATGAGATGGAGCAGGCTAGCGGGAAACACAGATACGCAGTATTTT. Its translation is CASSMRWSRLAGNTDTQYF. Full variable domain (remainder filled in from reference TRBV19 and TRBJ2-3): DGGITQSPKYLFRKEGQNVTLSCEQNLNHDAMYWYRQDPGQGLRLIYYSQIVNDFQKGDIAEGYSVSREKKESFPLTVTSAQKNPTAFYLCASSMRWSRLAGNTDTQYFGPGTRLTVL.

J is TRBJ1-5 and V is TRBV28, with D uncertain. V gave up 2 bases and J gave up 2 bases, with 10 bases separating them. The CDR3 runs 15 residues. Germline V gene data show CDR1 as MDHEN and CDR2 as SYDVKM. As DNA, the CDR3 is TGTGCCAGCAGTTTAGTAGGCGCGGGCAATCAGCCCCAGCATTTT. As protein: CASSLVGAGNQPQHF.

The J gene is TRBJ1-2, the V gene TRBV25-1; TRBD1 aligns across 8 bases. Germline V gene lookup returns CDR1 MGHDK and CDR2 SYGVNS. Trimming at V came to 5 bases and at J to 8 bases, leaving 10 bases not matched to a gene. This CDR3 contains 14 residues. The CDR3 region is CASSLGQGYYGYTF. CDR3 in DNA: TGTGCCAGCAGTCTAGGACAGGGCTATTACGGCTACACCTTC.

This chain joins TRBV19 and TRBJ2-1, with unresolved D. V was cut by 6 bases and J by 6 bases, with 9 bases left in between. Germline CDR1 is LNHDA and CDR2 is SQIVND (reference sequence). CDR3 length equals 12 residues. This CDR3 is CASRGYGNEQFF. The CDR3 DNA follows: TGTGCCAGTAGGGGGTACGGCAATGAGCAGTTCTTC. Full variable domain (remainder filled in from reference TRBV19 and TRBJ2-1): DGGITQSPKYLFRKEGQNVTLSCEQNLNHDAMYWYRQDPGQGLRLIYYSQIVNDFQKGDIAEGYSVSREKKESFPLTVTSAQKNPTAFYLCASRGYGNEQFFGPGTRLTVL.

The chain links TRBV7-9 to TRBJ2-3; D is perhaps TRBD2 (5 bases). Trimming stripped 5 bases from V and 1 base from J, with 10 bases between. The V gene's germline CDR1 is SEHNR and CDR2 FQNEAQ (reference sequence). CDR3 length: 14 amino acids. CDR3 residues: CASSRGAGTDTQYF. CDR3 nucleotides: TGTGCCAGCAGCCGTGGAGCGGGCACAGATACGCAGTATTTT.

This rearrangement joins TRBV28 to TRBJ2-2; weak D call: TRBD2 (7 bases). The length of the CDR3 is 14 residues. Trimming removed 6 bases from V and 6 bases from J, with 14 bases in between. The germline CDR1 and CDR2 sequences are MDHEN and SYDVKM. The CDR3 sequence is CASRGGRDAGELFF. The CDR3 DNA reads as TGTGCCAGCAGGGGGGGGCGCGACGCCGGGGAGCTGTTTTTT.

The chain recombines TRBV6-6 with TRBJ2-1; 9 bases map to TRBD1. The ends lost 5 bases at V and 6 bases at J; junction bases unmatched: 8. This CDR3 contains 15 residues. Germline values: CDR1 MNHNY, CDR2 SVGAGI (reference sequence). The CDR3 bases are TGTGCCAGCAGTCTTTCCGGGACAGGGTCCAATGAGCAGTTCTTC. Translating it yields CASSLSGTGSNEQFF.

The chain has TRBV2 and TRBJ1-1; 8 bases map to TRBD1. Losses at the gene ends were 4 bases for V and 5 bases for J; bases not matched to a gene: 3. Germline V gene data show CDR1 as SNHLY and CDR2 as FYNNEI. CDR3 size: 13 residues. The CDR3 bases are TGTGCCAGCAGTGGGACAGGGCTGACTGAAGCTTTCTTT. The encoded protein is CASSGTGLTEAFF.

The rearrangement links TRBV2 to TRBJ2-3; either TRBD1 or TRBD2 may supply D (5 bases each). The CDR3 is 15 amino acids. Germline V gene data show CDR1 as SNHLY and CDR2 as FYNNEI. Trimming removed 3 bases from V and 1 base from J, with 11 bases in between. CDR3 region: CASSDSRDRTDTQYF. The DNA for the CDR3 is TGTGCCAGCAGTGATTCCAGGGACCGCACAGATACGCAGTATTTT.

The count of this clone is one. The CDR3 here is CASSLDLTHYGYTF. The CDR3 DNA reads TGCGCCAGCAGCTTGGACCTTACACACTATGGCTACACCTTC. V and J are TRBV5-1 and TRBJ1-2; unclear D gene. V lost 0 bases to trimming and J lost 3 bases, with 9 bases between them. The CDR3 contains 14 residues. Germline V gives CDR1 SGHRS, CDR2 YFSETQ.

The rearrangement uses TRBV3-1 (or the pseudogene TRBV3-2) and TRBJ1-5, with unresolved D. V was clipped by 4 bases and J by 1 base, with 11 bases between them. CDR3 length: 15 amino acids. Germline V CDR1 and CDR2: LGHDT, YNNKEL (reference sequence). CDR3 DNA sequence: TGTGCCAGCAGCCCCCGGCGAGGGAGCAATCAGCCCCAGCATTTT. Translation gives CASSPRRGSNQPQHF.

The V call is TRBV30, the J call TRBJ1-5; tentative D call: TRBD1 (6 bases). In germline, CDR1 is GTSNPN, CDR2 SVGIG (reference sequence). The CDR3 loop spans 15 amino acids. V shed 2 bases and J shed 4 bases, with 15 bases lying between them. The CDR3 is CAWSLRQAGNQPQHF. The CDR3 DNA follows: TGTGCCTGGAGTCTCCGACAGGCCGGGAATCAGCCCCAGCATTTT.